This T cell receptor (beta chain) was identified in a study of shared T cell receptors in the human thymus. This CDR3 contains 16 residues. V was clipped by 1 base and J by 3 bases, with 14 bases between them. Looked up from germline, CDR1 is LGHNA and CDR2 is YSLEER. Sequenced by immunoSEQ multiplex PCR; TCRdb stores in-frame clones only, minus some. The repertoire holds 55,000 to 75,000 clones, roughly 96% seen once, with 0.03% to 0.04% in the top ten. The rearrangement links TRBV4-3 to TRBJ2-3, with a possible D match to TRBD2 (6 bases). Sequenced: thymocytes. The sequence derives from a human donor. The CDR3 reads CASSQGEILATDTQYF. CDR3 nucleotides: TGCGCCAGCAGCCAAGGGGAGATACTAGCAACAGATACGCAGTATTTT.